This entry lists 15 T cell receptor beta chains sequenced from one sample in a study of blood T cell repertoires in COVID-19. Profiled with immunoSEQ multiplex PCR; TCRdb holds only in-frame clones, not every one. The table records 150,000 to 200,000 clones, 85% to 90% of them present only once. The sequencing sample was made of peripheral blood. The source is a man in his forties or fifties with acute or convalescent COVID-19.

This chain connects TRBV21-1 to TRBJ1-4; no check of the table's D call, TRBD1, against the DNA was made. TRBV21-1 corresponds to a pseudogene. This CDR3 contains 19 residues. The CDR3 DNA reads TGTGCCAGCAGCAAAGCGCTGGGCCCTAACAGGGGGCGCCATGAAAAACTGTTTTTT. It is translated as CASSKALGPNRGRHEKLFF.

V and J are TRBV11-2 and TRBJ2-3; D is perhaps TRBD2 (6 bases). The CDR3 runs to 13 residues. Germline-derived CDR1 and CDR2 are SGHAT and FQNNGV. The V end was cut by 5 bases, the J end by 3 bases, with 9 bases between. The CDR3 nucleotides are TGTGCCAGCAGCCGGAGGGCAACAGATACGCAGTATTTT. It specifies CASSRRATDTQYF. The full variable domain, completed using reference TRBV11-2 and TRBJ2-3, is EAGVAQSPRYKIIEKRQSVAFWCNPISGHATLYWYQQILGQGPKLLIQFQNNGVVDDSQLPKDRFSAERLKGVDSTLKIQPAKLEDSAVYLCASSRRATDTQYFGPGTRLTVL.

Worth noting for this clone: This CDR3 is also generated by other DNA sequences in the sample. The rearrangement uses TRBV7-9 and TRBJ1-5; 7 bases are a match to TRBD1. The CDR3 runs 14 residues. Germline lookup yields CDR1 SEHNR and CDR2 FQNEAQ (reference sequence). V gave up 1 base and J gave up 4 bases; unmatched junction bases: 1. CDR3 loop: CASSLGQGNQPQHF. The CDR3 DNA reads TGTGCCAGCAGCTTAGGACAGGGAAATCAGCCCCAGCATTTT.

The V and J genes are TRBV15 and TRBJ1-1; no clear D. Germline loops: CDR1 LNHNV, CDR2 YYDKDF (reference sequence). Trimming cost V 2 bases and J 1 base, with 11 bases left between them. This CDR3 comprises 15 residues. The CDR3 here is CATSRSRTTNTEAFF. In nucleotides, the CDR3 is TGTGCCACCAGCAGAAGCCGCACCACGAACACTGAAGCTTTCTTT.

The rearrangement links TRBV13 to TRBJ1-3, with D unclear. CDR1 PRHDT and CDR2 FYEKMQ come from the germline V gene (reference sequence). The CDR3 sequence is 12 residues long. The V and J ends lost 5 bases and 1 base respectively, with 3 bases between them. The CDR3 nucleotides are TGTGCCAGCAGCGTATCTGGAAACACCATATATTTT. It yields the protein CASSVSGNTIYF.

This clone was recorded once. The V call is TRBV10-3, the J call TRBJ2-3, with 13 positions matching TRBD2. The V gene end was trimmed by 4 bases and the J gene end by 3 bases; junction bases not matched to a gene: 4. The CDR3 is 16 residues long. Germline-derived CDR1 and CDR2 are ENHRY and SYGVKD. The CDR3 spells CAISGTSGGETDTQYF. CDR3 bases: TGTGCCATCAGTGGAACTAGCGGGGGGGAAACAGATACGCAGTATTTT.

The chain links TRBV28 to TRBJ2-5; 7 bases align to TRBD1. The V gene's germline CDR1 is MDHEN and CDR2 SYDVKM. V lost 5 bases to trimming and J lost 2 bases; unmatched junction nucleotides: 8. CDR3 length: 15 residues. CDR3 protein: CASSRGGAGQETQYF. CDR3 nucleotides: TGTGCCAGCAGTCGAGGGGGCGCTGGGCAAGAGACCCAGTACTTC.

The chain uses TRBV27 and TRBJ2-7; 13 positions match TRBD2. The V and J ends lost 5 bases and 4 bases, in that order; junction bases with no gene match: 8. Germline lookup yields CDR1 MNHEY and CDR2 SMNVEV (reference sequence). The CDR3 is 16 residues long. The CDR3 sequence: CASSKSGLAGEYEQYF. CDR3 bases: TGTGCCAGCAGTAAATCCGGACTAGCGGGAGAATACGAGCAGTACTTC.

The V and J genes are TRBV12-3 or TRBV12-4 and TRBJ1-1; unclear D gene. This CDR3 has 11 amino acids. Deletions cut 5 bases from V and 6 bases from J, with 7 bases between. CDR3 DNA: TGTGCCAGCAGTCTCCCCCCTGAAGCTTTCTTT. It encodes CASSLPPEAFF.

The CDR3 here is CASSQESKGVVGYTF. The CDR3 region has the DNA TGTGCCAGCAGCCAAGAAAGTAAGGGGGTGGTGGGCTACACCTTC. The V call is TRBV3-1 (or the pseudogene TRBV3-2), the J call TRBJ1-2; weak D call: TRBD1 (6 bases). Per germline, CDR1 LGHDT and CDR2 YNNKEL (reference sequence). Trimming cost V 0 bases and J 8 bases, with 16 bases left between them. The CDR3 runs to 15 residues.

V gene TRBV11-3 combines with J gene TRBJ1-6; D not resolved. There are 15 residues in the CDR3. Germline CDR1 SGHNT, CDR2 YENEEA. Trimming removed 5 bases from V and 7 bases from J, with 15 bases in between. CDR3 bases: TGTGCCAGCAGCCTTAGGGAGGCCGAGAATTCACCCCTCCACTTT. Its protein product is CASSLREAENSPLHF.

J is TRBJ1-5 and V is TRBV28; TRBD1 matches at 7 bases. CDR1 is MDHEN and CDR2 is SYDVKM in the germline V gene. The CDR3 runs 14 residues. J was trimmed by 1 base and V by 5 bases; bases with no gene match: 2. The CDR3 region is CASSATGSNQPQHF. CDR3 nucleotides: TGTGCCAGCAGTGCGACAGGGAGCAATCAGCCCCAGCATTTT.

The chain couples TRBV6-5 to TRBJ2-7, with D perhaps matching TRBD2 (6 bases). The CDR3 has 13 amino acids. Germline CDR1 MNHEY, CDR2 SVGAGI. With 9 bases removed from V and 0 bases from J, the gap between germline ends came to 12 bases. The CDR3 coding sequence is TGTGCCAGTTCCAAGGACTACTCCTACGAGCAGTACTTC. This translates into CASSKDYSYEQYF.

The chain is built from TRBV19 and TRBJ1-1; TRBD1 agrees at 8 bases. The CDR3 is made up of 17 amino acids. The junction had 6 bases not matched to a gene; V was cut back by 0 bases and J by 0 bases. Germline values: CDR1 LNHDA, CDR2 SQIVND (reference sequence). CDR3 sequence: CASSIDGGQVLNTEAFF. The CDR3 DNA follows: TGTGCCAGTAGTATAGACGGGGGACAGGTCTTGAACACTGAAGCTTTCTTT.

This clone was seen only once. The chain has TRBV3-1 (or the pseudogene TRBV3-2) and TRBJ2-1, with TRBD1 identical over 10 bases. Looked up from germline, CDR1 is LGHDT and CDR2 is YNNKEL (reference sequence). V lost 3 bases and J lost 9; bases outside the gene matches: 8. This CDR3 contains 15 residues. For the CDR3, the DNA is TGTGCCAGCAGCCACACAGGGACAGGGGATATTGAGCAGTTCTTC. This codes for CASSHTGTGDIEQFF.